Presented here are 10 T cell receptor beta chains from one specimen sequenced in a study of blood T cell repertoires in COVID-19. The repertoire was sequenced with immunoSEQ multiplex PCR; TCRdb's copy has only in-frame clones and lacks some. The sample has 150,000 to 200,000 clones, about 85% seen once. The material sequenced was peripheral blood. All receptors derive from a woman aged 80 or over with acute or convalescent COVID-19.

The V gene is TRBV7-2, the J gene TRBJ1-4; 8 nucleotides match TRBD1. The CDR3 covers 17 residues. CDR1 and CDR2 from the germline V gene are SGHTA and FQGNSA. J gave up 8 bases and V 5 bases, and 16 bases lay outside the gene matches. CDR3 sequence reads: CASSARGLSGGGEKLFF. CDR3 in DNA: TGTGCCAGCAGCGCCAGGGGGCTCTCCGGGGGAGGGGAAAAACTGTTTTTT.

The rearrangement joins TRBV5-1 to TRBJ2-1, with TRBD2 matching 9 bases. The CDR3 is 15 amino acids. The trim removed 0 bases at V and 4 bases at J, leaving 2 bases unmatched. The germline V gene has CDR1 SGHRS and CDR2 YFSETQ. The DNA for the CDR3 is TGCGCCAGCAGCTTGGCGCTAGCGGGATACAATGAGCAGTTCTTC. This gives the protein CASSLALAGYNEQFF.

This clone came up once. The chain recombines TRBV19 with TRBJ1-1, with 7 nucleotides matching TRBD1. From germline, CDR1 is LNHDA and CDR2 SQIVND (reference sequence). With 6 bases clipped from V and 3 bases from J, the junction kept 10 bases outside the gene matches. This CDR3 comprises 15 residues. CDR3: CASRMGSRGDTEAFF. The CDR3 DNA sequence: TGTGCCAGTAGAATGGGGTCCAGGGGGGACACTGAAGCTTTCTTT.

Written as DNA, the CDR3 is TGCGCCAGCAGCCAAGCTCCGGCTAGCGGGGTAGATACGCAGTATTTT. Protein sequence: CASSQAPASGVDTQYF. This chain connects TRBV4-1 to TRBJ2-3, with 9 bases that match TRBD2. There are 16 residues in the CDR3. The germline gives CDR1 MGHRA, CDR2 YSYEKL. Trimming took 1 base from V and 5 from J; bases not matched to a gene: 7.

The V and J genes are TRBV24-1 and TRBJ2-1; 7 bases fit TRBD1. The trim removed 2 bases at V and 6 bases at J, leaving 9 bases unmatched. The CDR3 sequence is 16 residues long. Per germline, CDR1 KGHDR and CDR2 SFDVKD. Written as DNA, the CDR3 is TGTGCCACCAGTGATTCCCAAGGGGGCGCTTCCAATGAGCAGTTCTTC. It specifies CATSDSQGGASNEQFF.

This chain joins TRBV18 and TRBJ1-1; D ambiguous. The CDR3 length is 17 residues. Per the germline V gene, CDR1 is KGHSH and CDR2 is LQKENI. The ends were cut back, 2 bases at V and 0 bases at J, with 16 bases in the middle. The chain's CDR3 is CASSPGPDVEVNTEAFF. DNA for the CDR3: TGTGCCAGCTCACCAGGTCCCGATGTCGAGGTGAACACTGAAGCTTTCTTT.

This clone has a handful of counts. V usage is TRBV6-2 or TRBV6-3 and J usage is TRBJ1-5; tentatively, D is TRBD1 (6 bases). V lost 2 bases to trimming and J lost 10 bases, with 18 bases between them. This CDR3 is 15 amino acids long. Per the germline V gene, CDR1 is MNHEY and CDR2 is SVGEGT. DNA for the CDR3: TGTGCCAGCAGTTACCGGGCCCTCGCAGGGGAACCCCAGCATTTT. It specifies CASSYRALAGEPQHF.

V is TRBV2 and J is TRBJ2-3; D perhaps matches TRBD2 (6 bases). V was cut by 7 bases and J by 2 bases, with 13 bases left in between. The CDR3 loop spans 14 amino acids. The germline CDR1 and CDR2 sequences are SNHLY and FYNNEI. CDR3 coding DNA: TGTGCCAGCAAGGCGGGGACTTTCACAGATACGCAGTATTTT. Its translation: CASKAGTFTDTQYF.

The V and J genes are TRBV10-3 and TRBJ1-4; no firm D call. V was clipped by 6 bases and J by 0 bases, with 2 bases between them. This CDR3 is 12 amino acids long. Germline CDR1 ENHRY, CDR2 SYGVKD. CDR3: CAISATNEKLFF. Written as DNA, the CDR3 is TGTGCCATCAGCGCAACTAATGAAAAACTGTTTTTT.

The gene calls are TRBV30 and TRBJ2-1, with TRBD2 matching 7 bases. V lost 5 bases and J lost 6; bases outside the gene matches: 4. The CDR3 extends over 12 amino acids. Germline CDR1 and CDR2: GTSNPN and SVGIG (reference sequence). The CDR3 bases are TGTGCCTGGGGGGACTATATCAATGAGCAGTTCTTC. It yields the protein CAWGDYINEQFF.